The 22 T cell receptor beta chains below all came from one sample that was sequenced in a study of cytomegalovirus exposure and HLA in healthy donors. Primers: 60 Vbeta forward and 13 Jbeta reverse. Repertoires were generated with immunoSEQ multiplex PCR, while TCRdb's copy carries only in-frame clones and drops some. Among 65,000 to 80,000 clones listed, around 77% were seen once. Sequenced material: PBMCs. All receptors come from a woman aged 40 to 49 in good health and CMV-seropositive.

V is TRBV6-1 and J is TRBJ2-2; no reliable D call. Germline V CDR1 and CDR2: MNHNS, SASEGT. This CDR3 region has 14 residues. The V end lost 4 bases, the J end lost 2 bases, and 8 bases lay between the germline ends. This CDR3 is CASSGRTNTGELFF. CDR3 nucleotides: TGTGCCAGCAGTGGCCGCACTAACACCGGGGAGCTGTTTTTT.

The genes are TRBV6-1 and TRBJ1-5; D is unclear. Per germline, CDR1 MNHNS and CDR2 SASEGT. The V end lost 0 bases, the J end lost 5 bases, and 17 bases lay between the germline ends. The CDR3 totals 17 residues. CDR3 region: CASSEAFFSSGYQPQHF. Written as DNA, the CDR3 is TGTGCCAGCAGTGAAGCGTTCTTCTCTAGCGGGTATCAGCCCCAGCATTTT.

This clone showed up just a few times. This chain links TRBV5-1 with TRBJ2-5; 7 positions agree with TRBD2. This CDR3 spans 14 amino acids. V was pared by 4 bases and J by 2 bases, with 5 bases of the junction left unmatched. The germline V gene encodes CDR1 SGHRS and CDR2 YFSETQ. CDR3 amino acids: CASSASGGQETQYF. The CDR3, as DNA: TGCGCCAGCAGCGCATCGGGAGGACAAGAGACCCAGTACTTC. The full variable domain, rest sourced from reference TRBV5-1 and TRBJ2-5, is KAGVTQTPRYLIKTRGQQVTLSCSPISGHRSVSWYQQTPGQGLQFLFEYFSETQRNKGNFPGRFSGRQFSNSRSEMNVSTLELGDSALYLCASSASGGQETQYFGPGTRLLVL.

This chain joins TRBV5-1 and TRBJ2-7, with 9 bases that match TRBD1. V dropped 7 bases and J dropped 5; count of bases not matched to a gene: 19. Germline assignment: CDR1 SGHRS and CDR2 YFSETQ. This CDR3 spans 17 amino acids. The CDR3 coding sequence is TGCGCCAGCTCGGCCCTCGGTTTGGGGGGACAGGGTGACGAGCAGTACTTC. Amino acid sequence: CASSALGLGGQGDEQYF.

This clone was counted once. The rearrangement uses TRBV6-5 and TRBJ2-7, with TRBD2 identical over 7 bases. Germline CDR1 and CDR2: MNHEY and SVGAGI. Germline trimming cut 8 bases from V and 6 bases from J; bases unmatched to any gene: 16. This CDR3 comprises 15 residues. Here the CDR3 reads CASAMVGGPRGEQYF. CDR3 in DNA: TGTGCCAGCGCGATGGTGGGAGGGCCGAGGGGCGAGCAGTACTTC.

The chain joins TRBV30 to TRBJ2-7; no reliable D call. CDR3 length: 13 amino acids. The V gene lost 3 bases and the J gene lost 2 bases, with 11 bases spanning the gap. CDR1 GTSNPN and CDR2 SVGIG come from the germline V gene (reference sequence). CDR3 DNA: TGTGCCTGGAGCCCAACATTCACCTACGAGCAGTACTTC. Its translation: CAWSPTFTYEQYF.

In DNA form, the CDR3 reads TGCAGCGTTGAAGATCCTAGCGGGAGTCACACGCAGTATTTT. Amino acid sequence: CSVEDPSGSHTQYF. V usage is TRBV29-1 and J usage is TRBJ2-3, with 10 bases that match TRBD2. Germline CDR1 and CDR2: SQVTM and ANQGSEA. CDR3 length equals 14 residues. V was pared by 0 bases and J by 9 bases, with 6 bases of the junction left unmatched.

The J gene is TRBJ2-1, the V gene TRBV25-1, with D possibly matching TRBD1 (5 bases). CDR3 size: 14 residues. The germline V gene encodes CDR1 MGHDK and CDR2 SYGVNS. The V end was cut by 7 bases, the J end by 4 bases, with 14 bases between. CDR3 DNA sequence: TGTGCCAGCACAGGGCCCCATGATTACAATGAGCAGTTCTTC. Protein sequence: CASTGPHDYNEQFF.

CDR3 residues: CASSSLTSGSFEYF. In DNA, the CDR3 is TGCGCCAGCAGCTCCCTGACTAGCGGGAGTTTTGAGTACTTC. The J gene is TRBJ2-7, the V gene TRBV5-1, with 12 bases aligning to TRBD2. The CDR3 has 14 residues. Germline CDR1 SGHRS, CDR2 YFSETQ. With V trimmed by 3 bases and J by 11 bases, 9 bases remained unmatched. The full variable domain, rest sourced from reference TRBV5-1 and TRBJ2-7, is KAGVTQTPRYLIKTRGQQVTLSCSPISGHRSVSWYQQTPGQGLQFLFEYFSETQRNKGNFPGRFSGRQFSNSRSEMNVSTLELGDSALYLCASSSLTSGSFEYFGPGTRLTVT.

The rearrangement links TRBV11-2 to TRBJ1-2; 7 bases map to TRBD1. Germline V CDR1 and CDR2: SGHAT, FQNNGV. The CDR3 has 12 amino acids. Losses at the gene ends were 4 bases for V and 7 bases for J; bases not matched to a gene: 3. The CDR3 coding sequence is TGTGCCAGCAGCTCAGGGGGGTCTGGCTACACCTTC. Its translation: CASSSGGSGYTF.

This clone came up a few times. This sequence joins TRBV30 and TRBJ1-5; no firm D call. The CDR3 has 13 residues. Germline-derived CDR1 and CDR2 are GTSNPN and SVGIG (reference sequence). The ends were cut back, 6 bases at V and 5 bases at J, with 14 bases in the middle. The CDR3 coding sequence is TGTGCCTGCTCAGATCGGAGCGATCAGCCCCAGCATTTT. Protein product: CACSDRSDQPQHF.

The chain employs TRBV5-4 and TRBJ2-5; the match to TRBD1 covers 9 bases. Germline V gives CDR1 SGHNT, CDR2 YYREEE (reference sequence). CDR3 size: 17 residues. Trimming took 4 bases from V and 2 from J; bases not matched to a gene: 12. For the CDR3, the DNA is TGTGCCAGCAGCCTTTTGGGACAGGGCGAGTTTCAAGAGACCCAGTACTTC. Protein: CASSLLGQGEFQETQYF.

The chain joins TRBV2 to TRBJ1-3; 7 bases are a match to TRBD1. CDR1 is SNHLY and CDR2 is FYNNEI in the germline V gene. The CDR3 spans 15 residues. Unmatched junction bases numbered 9, after V lost 4 bases and J lost 6 bases. Here the CDR3 reads CASSGGGALENTIYF. CDR3 DNA sequence: TGTGCCAGCAGTGGAGGGGGCGCCTTGGAAAACACCATATATTTT.

This rearrangement joins TRBV5-8 to TRBJ2-3, with TRBD1 identical over 7 bases. Germline CDR1 reads SGHTS; CDR2 reads YDEGEE. V dropped 1 base and J dropped 3; count of bases not matched to a gene: 2. This CDR3 region has 14 residues. CDR3 in amino acids: CASSLKQGTDTQYF. Written as DNA, the CDR3 is TGTGCCAGCAGCTTGAAACAGGGGACAGATACGCAGTATTTT.

CDR3 bases: TGTGCCAGCAGTCCTACCGTTATACCGGGACAGCGACTTTTCTACGAGCAGTACTTC. Translated, it gives CASSPTVIPGQRLFYEQYF. V gene TRBV28 combines with J gene TRBJ2-7, with 7 bases that match TRBD1. The CDR3 consists of 19 residues. In germline, CDR1 is MDHEN, CDR2 SYDVKM. Unmatched junction bases numbered 22, after V lost 5 bases and J lost 3 bases.

The gene calls are TRBV6-5 and TRBJ2-2, with a possible D match to TRBD1 (6 bases). V was cut by 6 bases and J by 5 bases, with 10 bases left in between. The CDR3 loop spans 13 amino acids. CDR1 and CDR2 (germline): MNHEY, SVGAGI. CDR3 in DNA: TGTGCCAGCAGAGCGACAGGAACCGGGGAGCTGTTTTTT. This gives the protein CASRATGTGELFF.

This sequence joins TRBV7-2 and TRBJ1-3; 8 nucleotides agree with TRBD1. J gave up 8 bases and V 5 bases, and 8 bases lay outside the gene matches. The CDR3 is 14 residues long. From germline, CDR1 is SGHTA and CDR2 FQGNSA. The CDR3 bases are TGTGCCAGCAGCCCCGGGGACAGGTTGCACACCATATATTTT. Translated, it gives CASSPGDRLHTIYF.

This clone has more than one count but fewer than ten. The rearrangement uses TRBV7-2 and TRBJ2-7; 10 bases map to TRBD1. The CDR3 spans 17 residues. V dropped 5 bases and J dropped 6; count of bases not matched to a gene: 16. Germline CDR1 and CDR2: SGHTA and FQGNSA. The CDR3 spells CASSLPPGGQGFSEQYF. In DNA, the CDR3 is TGTGCCAGCAGCCTCCCTCCAGGGGGACAGGGGTTCAGCGAGCAGTACTTC.

The genes are TRBV25-1 and TRBJ2-2; the D gene is possibly TRBD2 (5 bases). Trimming removed 5 bases from V and 4 bases from J, with 14 bases in between. The CDR3 runs to 15 residues. Germline V gene data show CDR1 as MGHDK and CDR2 as SYGVNS. Written as DNA, the CDR3 is TGTGCCAGCAGTATGAGCGGCAGCCGCACCGGGGAGCTGTTTTTT. As protein: CASSMSGSRTGELFF.

The chain links TRBV5-4 to TRBJ2-5, with TRBD1 identical over 7 bases. From germline, CDR1 is SGHNT and CDR2 YYREEE (reference sequence). The CDR3 is 14 residues long. The J segment lost 2 bases and the V segment lost 4 bases, leaving 5 bases of the junction unmatched. The DNA for the CDR3 is TGTGCCAGCAGCCCGGGACAGAAGCAAGAGACCCAGTACTTC. It translates to CASSPGQKQETQYF. Using reference TRBV5-4 and TRBJ2-5 for the parts outside the CDR3, the full variable domain is ETGVTQSPTHLIKTRGQQVTLRCSSQSGHNTVSWYQQALGQGPQFIFQYYREEENGRGNFPPRFSGLQFPNYSSELNVNALELDDSALYLCASSPGQKQETQYFGPGTRLLVL.

The chain links TRBV29-1 to TRBJ1-2, with 9 bases that match TRBD1. In germline, CDR1 is SQVTM, CDR2 ANQGSEA. There are 13 residues in the CDR3. V shed 7 bases, J shed 2 bases, and the junction held 5 bases outside the gene matches. This CDR3 is CSGGQGLNYGYTF. CDR3 coding DNA: TGCAGCGGCGGACAGGGGCTGAACTATGGCTACACCTTC. The full variable domain, with the rest looked up from reference TRBV29-1 and TRBJ1-2, is SAVISQKPSRDICQRGTSLTIQCQVDSQVTMMFWYRQQPGQSLTLIATANQGSEATYESGFVIDKFPISRPNLTFSTLTVSNMSPEDSSIYLCSGGQGLNYGYTFGSGTRLTVV.

V gene TRBV5-4 combines with J gene TRBJ2-3; 11 bases line up with TRBD2. CDR1 is SGHNT and CDR2 is YYREEE in the germline V gene (reference sequence). The V and J ends lost 4 bases and 0 bases, in that order; junction bases with no gene match: 4. The CDR3 covers 16 residues. The CDR3 nucleotides are TGTGCCAGCAGCACGGGACTAGCGGCCAGCACAGATACGCAGTATTTT. This translates into CASSTGLAASTDTQYF.